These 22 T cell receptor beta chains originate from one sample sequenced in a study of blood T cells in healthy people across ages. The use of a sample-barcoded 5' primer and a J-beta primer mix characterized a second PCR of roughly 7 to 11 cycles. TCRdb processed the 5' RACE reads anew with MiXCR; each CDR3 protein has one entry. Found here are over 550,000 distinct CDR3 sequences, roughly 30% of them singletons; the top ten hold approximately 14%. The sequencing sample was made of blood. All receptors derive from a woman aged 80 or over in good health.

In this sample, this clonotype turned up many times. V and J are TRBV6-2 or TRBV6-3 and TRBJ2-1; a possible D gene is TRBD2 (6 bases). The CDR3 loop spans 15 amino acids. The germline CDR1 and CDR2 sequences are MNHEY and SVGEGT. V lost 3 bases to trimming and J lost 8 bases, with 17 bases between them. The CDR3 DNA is TGTGCCAGCAGTTATCCCTTGGACTACACCTATGAGCAGTTCTTC. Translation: CASSYPLDYTYEQFF.

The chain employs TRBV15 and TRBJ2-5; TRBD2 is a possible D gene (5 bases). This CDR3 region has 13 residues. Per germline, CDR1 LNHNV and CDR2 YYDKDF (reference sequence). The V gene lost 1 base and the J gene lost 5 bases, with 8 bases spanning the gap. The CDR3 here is CATSRVPGETQYF. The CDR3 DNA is TGTGCCACCAGCAGAGTCCCGGGGGAGACCCAGTACTTC.

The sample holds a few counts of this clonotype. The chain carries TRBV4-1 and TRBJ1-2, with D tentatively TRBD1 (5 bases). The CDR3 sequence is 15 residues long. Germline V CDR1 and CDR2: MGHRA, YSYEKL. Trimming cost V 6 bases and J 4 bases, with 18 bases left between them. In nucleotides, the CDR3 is TGCGCCAGCAGTTGGAGGGACTCTATCGCCTATGGCTACACCTTC. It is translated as CASSWRDSIAYGYTF.

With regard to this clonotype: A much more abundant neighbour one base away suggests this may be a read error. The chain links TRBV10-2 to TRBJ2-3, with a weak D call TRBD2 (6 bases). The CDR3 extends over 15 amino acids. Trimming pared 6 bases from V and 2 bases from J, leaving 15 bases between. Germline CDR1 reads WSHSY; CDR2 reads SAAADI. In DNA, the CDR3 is TGCGCCAGCAGGGGACGAGCGGGTCCCACAGATACGCAGTATTTT. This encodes CASRGRAGPTDTQYF.

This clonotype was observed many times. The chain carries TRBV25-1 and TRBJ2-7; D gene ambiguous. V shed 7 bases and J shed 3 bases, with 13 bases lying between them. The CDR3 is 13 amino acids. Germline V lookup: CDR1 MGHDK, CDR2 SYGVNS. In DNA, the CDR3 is TGTGCCAGCACCTGGCTCCACAGCTACGAGCAGTACTTC. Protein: CASTWLHSYEQYF.

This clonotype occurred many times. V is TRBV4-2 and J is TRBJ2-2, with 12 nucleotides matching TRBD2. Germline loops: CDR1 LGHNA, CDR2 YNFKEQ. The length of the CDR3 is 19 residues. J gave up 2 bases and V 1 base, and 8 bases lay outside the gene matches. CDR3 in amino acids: CASSQGPLAGGLNTGELFF. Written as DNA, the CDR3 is TGTGCCAGCAGCCAAGGTCCCCTAGCGGGGGGGTTAAACACCGGGGAGCTGTTTTTT.

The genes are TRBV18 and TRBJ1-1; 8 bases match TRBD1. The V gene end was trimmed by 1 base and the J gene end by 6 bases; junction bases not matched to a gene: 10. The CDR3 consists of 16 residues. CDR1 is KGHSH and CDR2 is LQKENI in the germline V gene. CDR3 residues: CASSPLDRALQAEAFF. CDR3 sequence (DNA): TGTGCCAGCTCACCACTGGACAGGGCTCTGCAGGCTGAAGCTTTCTTT.

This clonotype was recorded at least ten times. CDR3 protein: CASSLKAGSGANVLTF. CDR3 bases: TGTGCCAGCAGCTTAAAGGCTGGGTCTGGGGCCAACGTCCTGACTTTC. The V and J genes are TRBV7-3 and TRBJ2-6; D gene ambiguous. Germline V gene sequence: CDR1 SGHTA, CDR2 FQGTGA. Trimming removed 1 base at V and 1 base at J, with 8 bases between. The CDR3 runs to 16 residues.

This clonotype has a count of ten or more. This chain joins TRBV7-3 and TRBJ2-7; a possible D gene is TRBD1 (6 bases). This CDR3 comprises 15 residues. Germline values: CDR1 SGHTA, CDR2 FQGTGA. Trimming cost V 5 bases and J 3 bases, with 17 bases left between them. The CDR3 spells CASSASLGQNYEQYF. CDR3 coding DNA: TGTGCCAGCAGCGCTTCTCTTGGACAGAACTACGAGCAGTACTTC. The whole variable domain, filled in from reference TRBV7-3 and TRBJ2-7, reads GAGVSQTPSNKVTEKGKYVELRCDPISGHTALYWYRQSLGQGPEFLIYFQGTGAADDSGLPNDRFFAVRPEGSVSTLKIQRTERGDSAVYLCASSASLGQNYEQYFGPGTRLTVT.

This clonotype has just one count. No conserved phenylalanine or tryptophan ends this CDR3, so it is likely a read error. CDR3 DNA sequence: TGTGCCAGCAGCCAAGATGTGGGGGGTAATGAGCAGTTCTGC. It translates to CASSQDVGGNEQFC. The chain is built from TRBV3-1 and TRBJ2-1, with D tentatively TRBD2 (6 bases). Trimming removed 0 bases at V and 7 bases at J, with 10 bases between. Germline-derived CDR1 and CDR2 are LGHDT and YNNKEL (reference sequence). This CDR3 region has 14 residues.

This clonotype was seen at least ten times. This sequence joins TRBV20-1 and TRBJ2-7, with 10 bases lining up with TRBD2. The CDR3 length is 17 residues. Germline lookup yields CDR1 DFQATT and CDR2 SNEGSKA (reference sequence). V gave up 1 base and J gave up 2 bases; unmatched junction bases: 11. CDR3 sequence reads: CSARGASGGTTPYEQYF. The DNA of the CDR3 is TGCAGTGCTAGAGGGGCTAGCGGGGGAACTACTCCCTACGAGCAGTACTTC.

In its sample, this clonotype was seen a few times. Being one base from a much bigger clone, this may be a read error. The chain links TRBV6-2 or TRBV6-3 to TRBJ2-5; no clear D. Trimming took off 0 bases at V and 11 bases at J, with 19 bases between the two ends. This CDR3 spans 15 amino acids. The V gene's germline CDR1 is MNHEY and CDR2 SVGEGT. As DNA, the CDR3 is TGTGCCAGCAGTTACTCTCAGGACGGCCGTCTCGGGCAGTACTTC. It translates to CASSYSQDGRLGQYF.

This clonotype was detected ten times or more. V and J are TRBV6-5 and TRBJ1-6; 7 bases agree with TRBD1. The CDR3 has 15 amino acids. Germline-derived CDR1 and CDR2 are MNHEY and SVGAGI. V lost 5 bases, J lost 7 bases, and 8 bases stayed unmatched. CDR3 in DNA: TGTGCCAGCAGTCCCGGGACAGTAAAAAATTCACCCCTCCACTTT. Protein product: CASSPGTVKNSPLHF.

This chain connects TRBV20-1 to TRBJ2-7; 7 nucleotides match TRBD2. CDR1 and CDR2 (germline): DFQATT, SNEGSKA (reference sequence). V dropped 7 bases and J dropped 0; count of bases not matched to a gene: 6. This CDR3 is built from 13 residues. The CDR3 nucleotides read TGCAGTGTCTATGGGGGGGACTCCTACGAGCAGTACTTC. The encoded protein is CSVYGGDSYEQYF.

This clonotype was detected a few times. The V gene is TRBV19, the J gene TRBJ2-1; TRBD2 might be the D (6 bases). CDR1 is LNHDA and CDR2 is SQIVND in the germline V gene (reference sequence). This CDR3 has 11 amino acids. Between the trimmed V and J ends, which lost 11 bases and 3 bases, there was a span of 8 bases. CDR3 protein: CACGVYNEQFF. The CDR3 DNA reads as TGTGCCTGCGGGGTCTACAATGAGCAGTTCTTC.

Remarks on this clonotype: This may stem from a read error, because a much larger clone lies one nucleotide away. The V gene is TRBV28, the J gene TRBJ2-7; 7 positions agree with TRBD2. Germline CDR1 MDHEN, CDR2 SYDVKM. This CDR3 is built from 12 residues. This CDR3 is CASTERDYEQHF. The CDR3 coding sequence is TGTGCCAGCACCGAGCGGGACTACGAGCAGCACTTC.

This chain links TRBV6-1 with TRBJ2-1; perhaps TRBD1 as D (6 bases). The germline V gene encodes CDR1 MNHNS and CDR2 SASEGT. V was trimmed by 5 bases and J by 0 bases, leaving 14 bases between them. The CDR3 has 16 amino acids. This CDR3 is CASSRRDTFSYNEQFF. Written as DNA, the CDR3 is TGTGCCAGCAGTAGACGGGACACCTTCTCCTACAATGAGCAGTTCTTC.

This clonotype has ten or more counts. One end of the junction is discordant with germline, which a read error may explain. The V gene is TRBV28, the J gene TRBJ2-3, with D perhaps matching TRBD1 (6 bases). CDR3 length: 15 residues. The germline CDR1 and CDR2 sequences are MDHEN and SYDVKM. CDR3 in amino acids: CASSLRGGSTDTQYF. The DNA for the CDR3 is TGCGCCAGCAGCTTGCGTGGGGGCTCCACAGATACGCAGTATTTT.

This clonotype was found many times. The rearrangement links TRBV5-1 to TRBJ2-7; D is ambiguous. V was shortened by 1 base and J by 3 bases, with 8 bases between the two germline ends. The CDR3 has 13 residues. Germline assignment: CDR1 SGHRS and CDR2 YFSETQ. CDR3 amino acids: CASSLIPYYEQYF. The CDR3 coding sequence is TGCGCCAGCAGCTTGATCCCCTACTACGAGCAGTACTTC.

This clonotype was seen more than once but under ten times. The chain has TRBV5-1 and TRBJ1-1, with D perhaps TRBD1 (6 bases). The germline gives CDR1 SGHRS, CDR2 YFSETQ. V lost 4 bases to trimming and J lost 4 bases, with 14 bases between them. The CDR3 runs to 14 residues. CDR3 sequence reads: CASSLGGASTEAFF. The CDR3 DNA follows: TGCGCCAGCAGCCTGGGGGGGGCGAGCACTGAAGCTTTCTTT. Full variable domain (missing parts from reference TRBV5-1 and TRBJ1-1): KAGVTQTPRYLIKTRGQQVTLSCSPISGHRSVSWYQQTPGQGLQFLFEYFSETQRNKGNFPGRFSGRQFSNSRSEMNVSTLELGDSALYLCASSLGGASTEAFFGQGTRLTVV.

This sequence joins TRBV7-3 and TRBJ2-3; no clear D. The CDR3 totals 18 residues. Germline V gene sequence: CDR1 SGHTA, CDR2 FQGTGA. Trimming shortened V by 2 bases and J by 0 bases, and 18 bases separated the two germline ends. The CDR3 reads CASSLGQVFGTSTDTQYF. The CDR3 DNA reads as TGTGCCAGCAGCTTAGGTCAGGTTTTCGGAACGAGCACAGATACGCAGTATTTT.

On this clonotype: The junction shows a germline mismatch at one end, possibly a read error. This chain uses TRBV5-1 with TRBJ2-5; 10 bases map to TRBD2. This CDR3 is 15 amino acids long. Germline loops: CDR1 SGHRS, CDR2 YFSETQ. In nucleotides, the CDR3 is TGTGCCAGCAGCTTCACCGGGACTAGCGTCAATGAGCAGTACTTC. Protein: CASSFTGTSVNEQYF.